This TCR beta chain was documented in a study of human T cells and chemical hapten exposure. Study background: Doses of diphenylcyclopropenone went to the patients' scalps weekly throughout the approximately 24-week study. The study enrolled mostly female patients with alopecia areata, totalis or universalis. Small volume differences among pooled libraries mainly caused per-sample TCR yield variation.

MiXCR, run by TCRdb on the RACE reads, gives a single entry per CDR3 protein. The table includes roughly 200,000 distinct CDR3 sequences, 20% to 25% detected once. Germline V lookup: CDR1 KGHSH, CDR2 LQKENI. Between the trimmed V and J ends, which lost 3 bases and 8 bases, there was a span of 8 bases. This CDR3 is built from 13 residues. This clonotype showed up just a few times. The sample's time point: patch test 1, 2 weeks after DPC sensitization. Treatment given: therapeutic diphenylcyclopropenone sensitization with weekly scalp DPC. The sample here was whole blood, taken in connection with sensitization to the hapten diphenylcyclopropenone (DPC). The chain recombines TRBV18 with TRBJ1-6; D is ambiguous. The receptor was derived from a woman aged 45-65 years with alopecia areata. Some clones in this sample may be carry-over from other donors' samples. The CDR3 sequence: CASSPLVDSPLHF. CDR3 nucleotide sequence: TGTGCCAGCTCACCGCTCGTCGATTCACCCCTCCACTTT.